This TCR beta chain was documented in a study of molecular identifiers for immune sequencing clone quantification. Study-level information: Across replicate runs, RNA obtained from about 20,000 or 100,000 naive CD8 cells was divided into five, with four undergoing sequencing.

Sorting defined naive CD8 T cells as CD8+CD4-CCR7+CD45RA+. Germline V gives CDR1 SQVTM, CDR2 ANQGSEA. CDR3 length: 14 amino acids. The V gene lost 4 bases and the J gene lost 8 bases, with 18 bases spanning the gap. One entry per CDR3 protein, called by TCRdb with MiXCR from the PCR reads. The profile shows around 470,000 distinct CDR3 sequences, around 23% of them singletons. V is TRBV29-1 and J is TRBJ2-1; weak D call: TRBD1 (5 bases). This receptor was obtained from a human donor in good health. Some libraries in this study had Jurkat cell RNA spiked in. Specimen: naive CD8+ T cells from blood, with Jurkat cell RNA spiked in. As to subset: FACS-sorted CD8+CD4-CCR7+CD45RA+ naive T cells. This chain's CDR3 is CSVAPETTRDEQFF. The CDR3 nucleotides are TGCAGCGTTGCCCCTGAGACAACCAGGGATGAGCAGTTCTTC.